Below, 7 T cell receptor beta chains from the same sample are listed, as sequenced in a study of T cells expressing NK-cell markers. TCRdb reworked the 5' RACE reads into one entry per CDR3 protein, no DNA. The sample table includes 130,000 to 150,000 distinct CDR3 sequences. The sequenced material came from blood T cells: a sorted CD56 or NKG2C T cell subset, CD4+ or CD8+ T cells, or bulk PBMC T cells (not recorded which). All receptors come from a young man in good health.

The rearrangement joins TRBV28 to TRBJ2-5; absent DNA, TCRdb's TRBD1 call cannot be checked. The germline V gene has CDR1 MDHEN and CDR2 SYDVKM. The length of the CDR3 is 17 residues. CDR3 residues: CASSLGARQGPQETQYF.

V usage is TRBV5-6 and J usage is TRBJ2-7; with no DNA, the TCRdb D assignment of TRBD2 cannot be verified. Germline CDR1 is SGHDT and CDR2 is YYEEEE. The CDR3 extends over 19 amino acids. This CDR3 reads CASSSGTSGRRPYYYEQYF.

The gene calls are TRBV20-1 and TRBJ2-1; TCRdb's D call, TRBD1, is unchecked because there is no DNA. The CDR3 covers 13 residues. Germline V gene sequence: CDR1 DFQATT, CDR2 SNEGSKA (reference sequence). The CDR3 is CSARRTGGDEQFF.

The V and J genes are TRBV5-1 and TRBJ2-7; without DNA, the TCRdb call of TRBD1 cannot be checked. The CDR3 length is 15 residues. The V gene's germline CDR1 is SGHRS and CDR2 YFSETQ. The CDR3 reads CASSLGTTGYHEQYF.

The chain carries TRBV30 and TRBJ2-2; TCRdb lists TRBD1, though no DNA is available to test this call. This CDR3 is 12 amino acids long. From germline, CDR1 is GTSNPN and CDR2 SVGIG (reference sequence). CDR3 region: CALQGGTGELFF. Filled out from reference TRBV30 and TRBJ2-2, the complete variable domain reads SQTIHQWPATLVQPVGSPLSLECTVEGTSNPNLYWYRQAAGRGLQLLFYSVGIGQISSEVPQNLSASRPQDRQFILSSKKLLLSDSGFYLCALQGGTGELFFGEGSRLTVL.

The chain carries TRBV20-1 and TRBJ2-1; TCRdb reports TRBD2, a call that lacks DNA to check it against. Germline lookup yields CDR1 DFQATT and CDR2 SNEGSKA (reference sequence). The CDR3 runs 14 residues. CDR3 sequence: CSAILALGPNEQFF.

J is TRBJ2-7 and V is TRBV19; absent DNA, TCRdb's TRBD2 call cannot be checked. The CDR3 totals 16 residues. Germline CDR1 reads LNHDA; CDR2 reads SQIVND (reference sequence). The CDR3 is CASKMGLADTSYEQYF.